Listed below are T cell receptor beta chains from one sample, sequenced in a study of cytomegalovirus exposure and HLA in healthy donors. The method was immunoSEQ multiplex PCR; TCRdb's version includes in-frame clones alone and lacks a portion of them. The sample yields 200,000 or so clones, 84% seen once. The sample taken for sequencing was PBMCs. The source is a woman aged 30 to 39 in good health and CMV-seropositive. Each CDR3 is given with its conserved first and last residue. A D gene is named only where the DNA matches it firmly. A clone size is listed for some rows: how often the clone was seen (once, few, many), or a class if it is expanded.

d_call clone_size j_call v_call cdr3_aa cdr3_nt
TRBD2 once TRBJ2-3 TRBV6-1 CASSESVAGGSTDTQYF TGTGCCAGCAGTGAATCGGTAGCGGGAGGGAGCACAGATACGCAGTATTTT
- - TRBJ1-2 TRBV9 CASSVAPGDYGYTF TGTGCCAGCAGCGTAGCCCCCGGTGACTATGGCTACACCTTC
- - TRBJ2-1 TRBV7-3 CASSLIPYPPNEQFF TGTGCCAGCAGCTTAATACCCTACCCCCCCAATGAGCAGTTCTTC
TRBD1 few TRBJ2-7 TRBV28 CASSPRTGAIHEQYF TGTGCCAGCAGTCCGAGGACAGGGGCCATCCACGAGCAGTACTTC
- - TRBJ2-2 TRBV25-1 CASSESSGAVGELFF TGTGCCAGCAGTGAATCCTCAGGGGCAGTGGGGGAGCTGTTTTTT
TRBD1 - TRBJ1-1 TRBV5-1 CASSSTGTGNTEAFF TGCGCCAGCAGCTCTACCGGGACAGGGAACACTGAAGCTTTCTTT
TRBD2 few TRBJ2-7 TRBV27 CASSREGPYEQYF TGTGCCAGCAGCAGGGAGGGCCCATACGAGCAGTACTTC
TRBD1 - TRBJ1-2 TRBV27 CASSRDRAYGYTF TGTGCCAGCAGTCGGGACAGGGCCTATGGCTACACCTTC
TRBD2 - TRBJ2-1 TRBV19 CASSIGAGGPDEQFF TGTGCCAGTAGTATCGGAGCGGGAGGGCCAGATGAGCAGTTCTTC
- - TRBJ1-5 TRBV6-1 CASGPKGSNQPQHF TGTGCCAGCGGCCCTAAGGGGTCCAATCAGCCCCAGCATTTT
TRBD1 - TRBJ2-3 TRBV5-4 CASRSGQGWADTQYF TGTGCCAGCAGATCCGGACAGGGGTGGGCAGATACGCAGTATTTT
- - TRBJ1-4 TRBV30 CAWRDRANEKLFF TGTGCCTGGAGGGATCGGGCTAATGAAAAACTGTTTTTT
TRBD2 - TRBJ2-1 TRBV2 CASLVGREGRRVDNEQFF TGTGCCAGCTTGGTAGGGCGGGAGGGCCGAAGGGTGGACAATGAGCAGTTCTTC
- once TRBJ1-1 TRBV6-1 CASKTSRGAFF TGTGCCAGCAAGACCTCCCGGGGAGCTTTCTTT
TRBD2 - TRBJ2-5 TRBV27 CASSWGLAGETQYF TGTGCCAGCAGTTGGGGACTAGCGGGGGAGACCCAGTACTTC
TRBD2 - TRBJ2-7 TRBV19 CASSPRGLAAYEQYF TGTGCCAGTAGTCCCCGGGGACTAGCGGCCTACGAGCAGTACTTC
- - TRBJ1-5 TRBV28 CASSRRVWVQPQHF TGTGCCAGCAGCCGCAGGGTTTGGGTTCAGCCCCAGCATTTT
TRBD2 - TRBJ2-1 TRBV9 CASSVVGLAEYNEQFF TGTGCCAGCAGCGTAGTTGGGCTAGCGGAGTACAATGAGCAGTTCTTC
TRBD2 many TRBJ2-7 TRBV10-3 CAISGTSGRASEQYF TGTGCCATCAGTGGAACTAGCGGGAGGGCTTCCGAGCAGTACTTC
- - TRBJ2-7 TRBV7-7 CASSPGRAYEQYF TGTGCTAGCAGTCCCGGGAGAGCCTACGAGCAGTACTTC
TRBD2 - TRBJ2-1 TRBV5-1 CASSRGTSEGEQFF TGCGCCAGCAGCCGCGGGACTAGCGAGGGTGAGCAGTTCTTC
TRBD1 - TRBJ2-6 TRBV11-3 CASSFGQGISGANVLTF TGTGCCAGCAGCTTCGGACAGGGGATCTCTGGGGCCAACGTCCTGACTTTC